These 16 T cell receptor beta chains share one sample of origin, sequenced in a study of cytomegalovirus exposure and HLA in healthy donors. Amplification used 60 Vbeta primers and 13 Jbeta primers. The table came from immunoSEQ multiplex PCR; TCRdb's copy has only in-frame clones and leaves some out. The repertoire consists of 150,000 or so clones, with roughly 80% occurring once and the leading ten covering 10% to 15%. Material: PBMCs. The receptors shown here come from a middle-aged man in good health and CMV-seropositive.

The chain is built from TRBV7-2 and TRBJ1-5, with 9 bases that match TRBD1. Germline V gene data show CDR1 as SGHTA and CDR2 as FQGNSA. Trimming removed 3 bases from V and 6 bases from J; junction bases left unmatched: 3. The CDR3 extends over 14 amino acids. The CDR3 DNA sequence: TGTGCCAGCAGCTTCGGACAGGGGAGTCAGCCCCAGCATTTT. This gives the protein CASSFGQGSQPQHF.

This clone came up once. V usage is TRBV5-1 and J usage is TRBJ2-1; 12 bases line up with TRBD2. Trimming at V came to 4 bases and at J to 5 bases, leaving 4 bases not matched to a gene. From germline, CDR1 is SGHRS and CDR2 YFSETQ. This CDR3 comprises 15 residues. The CDR3 loop reads CASSVTSGGHNEQFF. CDR3 sequence (DNA): TGCGCCAGCAGCGTGACTAGCGGGGGCCACAATGAGCAGTTCTTC.

The J gene is TRBJ2-5, the V gene TRBV13, with 7 nucleotides matching TRBD2. The ends lost 6 bases at V and 0 bases at J; junction bases unmatched: 7. Germline V CDR1 and CDR2: PRHDT, FYEKMQ (reference sequence). The CDR3 totals 15 residues. CDR3 DNA: TGTGCCAGCAGTTCAATGGCGGGGGACCAAGAGACCCAGTACTTC. It yields the protein CASSSMAGDQETQYF.

The chain links TRBV7-8 to TRBJ2-5; TRBD2 might be the D (6 bases). Germline CDR1 SGHVS, CDR2 FQNEAQ. This CDR3 has 16 amino acids. V lost 1 base and J 4 bases, leaving 16 bases between the germline ends. CDR3 nucleotides: TGTGCCAGCAGCTTAGGGGGACTCCGCGGTGGAGAGACCCAGTACTTC. Its protein product is CASSLGGLRGGETQYF.

This chain joins TRBV18 and TRBJ2-7, with D uncertain. This CDR3 spans 14 amino acids. V lost 2 bases and J lost 3, with 11 bases in between. The germline V gene has CDR1 KGHSH and CDR2 LQKENI. Here the CDR3 reads CASSPVGPNYEQYF. DNA of the CDR3: TGTGCCAGCTCACCAGTTGGCCCGAACTACGAGCAGTACTTC.

The rearrangement links TRBV7-9 to TRBJ2-5; 10 bases align to TRBD1. V lost 4 bases, J lost 2 bases, and 4 bases stayed unmatched. The CDR3 is 15 amino acids. Per germline, CDR1 SEHNR and CDR2 FQNEAQ (reference sequence). CDR3 protein: CASSSGTGVQETQYF. The CDR3 bases are TGTGCCAGCAGCTCGGGGACAGGGGTTCAAGAGACCCAGTACTTC. Together with reference TRBV7-9 and TRBJ2-5, the CDR3 gives the full variable domain: DTGVSQNPRHKITKRGQNVTFRCDPISEHNRLYWYRQTLGQGPEFLTYFQNEAQLEKSRLLSDRFSAERPKGSFSTLEIQRTEQGDSAMYLCASSSGTGVQETQYFGPGTRLLVL.

The chain employs TRBV6-5 and TRBJ1-5; TRBD1 aligns across 7 bases. Germline V gene sequence: CDR1 MNHEY, CDR2 SVGAGI. The CDR3 spans 15 residues. V trimming: 5 bases; J trimming: 3 bases; junction bases outside the gene matches: 7. CDR3 protein: CASSRRDRDNQPQHF. The CDR3 nucleotides are TGTGCCAGCAGTCGTCGGGACAGAGACAATCAGCCCCAGCATTTT.

This chain connects TRBV29-1 to TRBJ2-3; tentative D call: TRBD2 (6 bases). The germline V and J ends were trimmed by 6 bases and 4 bases, with 17 bases remaining between them. This CDR3 has 14 residues. Germline V lookup: CDR1 SQVTM, CDR2 ANQGSEA. The CDR3 DNA is TGCAGCGTGGGGGACGGCCGCGGGGCAGATACGCAGTATTTT. Its protein is CSVGDGRGADTQYF.

The chain recombines TRBV14 with TRBJ1-2; D not certain. The ends were cut back, 1 base at V and 8 bases at J, with 11 bases in the middle. The germline gives CDR1 SGHDN, CDR2 FVKESK. The CDR3 is 13 residues long. CDR3 in amino acids: CASSQVGFLGYTF. The CDR3 DNA follows: TGTGCCAGCAGCCAAGTCGGTTTTTTAGGCTACACCTTC.

The chain combines TRBV18 with TRBJ2-5, with D maybe TRBD1 (5 bases). This CDR3 contains 18 residues. Germline V lookup: CDR1 KGHSH, CDR2 LQKENI. With 0 bases removed from V and 5 bases from J, the gap between germline ends came to 22 bases. The CDR3 nucleotides read TGTGCCAGCTCACCACCGCTAAATGTTTTGGATGCAGGGGAGACCCAGTACTTC. Encoded protein: CASSPPLNVLDAGETQYF.

The chain couples TRBV6-6 to TRBJ2-2; D is ambiguous. The CDR3 length is 15 residues. Trimming cost V 0 bases and J 5 bases, with 10 bases left between them. Germline V gene data show CDR1 as MNHNY and CDR2 as SVGAGI (reference sequence). The CDR3 DNA reads TGTGCCAGCAGTTACTCGACATTGGTGACCGGGGAGCTGTTTTTT. It is translated as CASSYSTLVTGELFF.

This clone has more than one count but fewer than ten. The gene calls are TRBV21-1 and TRBJ2-2; the table calls TRBD2, which could not be checked here. TRBV21-1 is listed as a pseudogene. The CDR3 contains 16 residues. In DNA form, the CDR3 reads TGTGCCAGCAGCAAAGTGGGGACGGTAGCGGGAGGGGAGCTGTTTTTT. Amino acids: CASSKVGTVAGGELFF.

The chain is built from TRBV10-3 and TRBJ1-1; D is possibly TRBD1 (6 bases). With 7 bases removed from V and 1 base from J, the gap between germline ends came to 16 bases. This CDR3 has 15 amino acids. Per germline, CDR1 ENHRY and CDR2 SYGVKD. CDR3 residues: CAIKYSGQKNTEAFF. CDR3 DNA sequence: TGTGCCATCAAGTATTCAGGACAGAAGAACACTGAAGCTTTCTTT.

The chain has TRBV4-3 and TRBJ1-5, with 9 nucleotides matching TRBD1. V trimming: 6 bases; J trimming: 3 bases; junction bases outside the gene matches: 9. Per the germline V gene, CDR1 is LGHNA and CDR2 is YSLEER. The CDR3 is 16 amino acids. The CDR3 region has the DNA TGCGCCAGCAGTCCTTACAGGGGGCAGAACAATCAGCCCCAGCATTTT. As protein: CASSPYRGQNNQPQHF.

The chain employs TRBV5-5 and TRBJ1-4; TRBD1 agrees at 7 bases. CDR1 and CDR2 (germline): SGHKS, YYEKEE (reference sequence). J lost 4 bases, V lost 3 bases, and 12 bases had no gene match. This CDR3 has 17 residues. CDR3 loop: CASSWTNSGQLNEKLFF. The DNA of the CDR3 is TGTGCCAGCAGCTGGACGAATTCGGGACAGCTTAATGAAAAACTGTTTTTT.

This chain joins TRBV10-3 and TRBJ2-1; 7 positions agree with TRBD2. The ends lost 2 bases at V and 6 bases at J; junction bases unmatched: 7. Per germline, CDR1 ENHRY and CDR2 SYGVKD. The CDR3 sequence is 15 residues long. The CDR3 DNA follows: TGTGCCATCAGTGAGGGCGGGAGTCGTGGCAATGAGCAGTTCTTC. Amino acids: CAISEGGSRGNEQFF.